The next 7 T cell receptor beta chains were all read from a single sample in a study of cytomegalovirus exposure and HLA in healthy donors. PCR was performed using 60 Vbeta and 13 Jbeta primers. Assay used: immunoSEQ multiplex PCR; TCRdb lists only in-frame clones, some missing. Seen here are roughly 110,000 clones, about three quarters observed once, and the top ten hold approximately 0.74%. Sequenced material: PBMCs. Receptor source: a boy aged 5-17 years in good health and CMV-seronegative.

This CDR3 reads CASSPGTGGSYEQYF. CDR3 nucleotides: TGCGCCAGCAGCCCGGGGACAGGGGGCTCCTACGAGCAGTACTTC. This chain links TRBV5-1 with TRBJ2-7; 11 bases are a match to TRBD1. This CDR3 is built from 15 residues. Per germline, CDR1 SGHRS and CDR2 YFSETQ. Trimming took 4 bases from V and 0 from J; bases not matched to a gene: 3.

V is TRBV5-1 and J is TRBJ2-5; 9 bases are a match to TRBD2. The CDR3 extends over 15 amino acids. Germline loops: CDR1 SGHRS, CDR2 YFSETQ. J lost 5 bases, V lost 3 bases, and 8 bases had no gene match. The chain's CDR3 is CASSSVLAGGETQYF. Written as DNA, the CDR3 is TGCGCCAGCAGCTCGGTACTAGCGGGTGGGGAGACCCAGTACTTC.

The rearrangement uses TRBV18 and TRBJ2-1; TRBD1 matches at 12 bases. CDR1 and CDR2 (germline): KGHSH, LQKENI. The junction had 9 bases not matched to a gene; V was cut back by 3 bases and J by 9 bases. The CDR3 consists of 16 residues. The CDR3 loop reads CASSPQGQGAYGEQFF. The CDR3 nucleotides are TGTGCCAGCTCACCCCAGGGACAGGGGGCATATGGTGAGCAGTTCTTC.

This clone was detected a few times. The chain joins TRBV19 to TRBJ1-4; perhaps TRBD1 as D (5 bases). Per germline, CDR1 LNHDA and CDR2 SQIVND (reference sequence). The CDR3 is made up of 13 amino acids. Trimming pared 7 bases from V and 7 bases from J, leaving 13 bases between. The CDR3 loop is CASKEGYGEKLFF. Here the CDR3 DNA reads TGTGCCAGTAAGGAGGGGTATGGTGAAAAACTGTTTTTT.

In DNA form, the CDR3 reads TGTGCCAGCAGCCAAGGAGCGGGTGGAACCTACAATGAGCAGTTCTTC. It yields the protein CASSQGAGGTYNEQFF. The chain links TRBV4-2 to TRBJ2-1; a possible D gene is TRBD2 (6 bases). The CDR3 is 16 amino acids. CDR1 LGHNA and CDR2 YNFKEQ come from the germline V gene. V gave up 1 base and J gave up 2 bases, with 12 bases separating them.

V usage is TRBV7-9 and J usage is TRBJ2-5; D is unresolved. The J call may be incorrect, as the DNA end agrees better with TRBJ2-7. The CDR3 runs to 14 residues. Germline-derived CDR1 and CDR2 are SEHNR and FQNEAQ (reference sequence). As DNA, the CDR3 is TGTGCCAGCAGCTCGCGGCTACCTCGGAGCGAGCAGTACTTC. This codes for CASSSRLPRSEQYF.

This clone occurred a few times. The chain couples TRBV5-6 to TRBJ2-7, with 7 bases aligning to TRBD2. V was pared by 1 base and J by 2 bases, with 9 bases of the junction left unmatched. Germline assignment: CDR1 SGHDT and CDR2 YYEEEE. The CDR3 covers 16 residues. CDR3: CASSLLSGLSAYEQYF. In DNA, the CDR3 is TGTGCCAGCAGCTTGCTCTCGGGACTATCTGCCTACGAGCAGTACTTC.